The 16 T cell receptor beta chains below were found in one sample sequenced in a study of T cell changes during pregnancy in multiple sclerosis (dated by TCRdb to the late 2010s). Library creation used the immunoSEQ multiplex PCR assay. The source is immuneACCESS, and TCRdb retained only in-frame sequences with V and J called. Part of the clones is not carried over; for the studies checked, unresolved V genes explain less than half of this, and the remainder is unexplained. The sample table holds around 25,000 clones, of which approximately 91% were seen once. Roughly 8% of the sample comes from the top ten. The specimen was CD8+ T cells from peripheral blood mononuclear cells, collected in the second trimester of pregnancy. The receptors were sampled from a female donor with multiple sclerosis, enrolled in a pregnancy study.

The rearrangement uses TRBV30 and TRBJ2-2; 7 bases map to TRBD2. The germline V gene has CDR1 GTSNPN and CDR2 SVGIG (reference sequence). The length of the CDR3 is 15 residues. The junction had 9 bases not matched to a gene; V was cut back by 2 bases and J by 6 bases. CDR3: CAWSLPQRESGELFF. CDR3 sequence (DNA): TGTGCCTGGAGTTTACCTCAGCGGGAATCCGGGGAGCTGTTTTTT.

The chain carries TRBV10-2 and TRBJ1-1; TRBD1 is a possible D gene (6 bases). Germline V gene sequence: CDR1 WSHSY, CDR2 SAAADI. Between the trimmed V and J ends, which lost 5 bases and 5 bases, there was a span of 9 bases. The CDR3 is 12 amino acids. The CDR3 is CASSSGETEAFF. The CDR3 nucleotides read TGCGCCAGCAGTTCAGGGGAAACTGAAGCTTTCTTT.

The chain is built from TRBV30 and TRBJ1-2; 8 bases agree with TRBD1. V gave up 0 bases and J gave up 6 bases; unmatched junction bases: 3. The CDR3 is made up of 13 amino acids. Germline V gene data show CDR1 as GTSNPN and CDR2 as SVGIG (reference sequence). The CDR3 DNA is TGTGCCTGGAGTGTTACAGGGGGGGATGGCTACACCTTC. Its translation is CAWSVTGGDGYTF.

The chain links TRBV2 to TRBJ1-6, with D perhaps matching TRBD1 (6 bases). Germline-derived CDR1 and CDR2 are SNHLY and FYNNEI. Trimming pared 3 bases from V and 5 bases from J, leaving 8 bases between. The CDR3 is 14 amino acids. CDR3 protein: CASSDGQNNSPLHF. The CDR3 nucleotides read TGTGCCAGCAGTGATGGACAGAATAATTCACCCCTCCACTTT.

The gene calls are TRBV28 and TRBJ2-7; tentatively, D is TRBD1 (6 bases). The CDR3 consists of 13 residues. Germline V gives CDR1 MDHEN, CDR2 SYDVKM. The ends were cut back, 10 bases at V and 0 bases at J, with 13 bases in the middle. CDR3 DNA: TGTGCCACCGCCAGGGGTGTCTCCTACGAGCAGTACTTC. Amino acid sequence: CATARGVSYEQYF.

This chain uses TRBV10-2 with TRBJ1-1, with 7 bases matching TRBD1. Germline CDR1 is WSHSY and CDR2 is SAAADI. Trimming took 4 bases from V and 10 from J; bases not matched to a gene: 6. The CDR3 has 12 amino acids. CDR3 DNA: TGCGCCAGCAGTGTGACAGGGCAGGCAGCTTTCTTT. Encoded protein: CASSVTGQAAFF.

The rearrangement uses TRBV27 and TRBJ1-2; D perhaps matches TRBD1 (5 bases). Germline V gives CDR1 MNHEY, CDR2 SMNVEV (reference sequence). V was clipped by 4 bases and J by 8 bases, with 11 bases between them. The CDR3 consists of 12 residues. The CDR3 reads CASSSGLEGYTF. The CDR3, as DNA: TGTGCCAGCAGTTCGGGACTTGAAGGCTACACCTTC.

The chain combines TRBV18 with TRBJ2-7; D might be TRBD1 (6 bases). The CDR3 covers 13 residues. CDR1 is KGHSH, CDR2 LQKENI, per germline. With 2 bases removed from V and 7 bases from J, the gap between germline ends came to 12 bases. The CDR3 is CASSPWDKREQYF. The CDR3 bases are TGTGCCAGCTCACCATGGGACAAGAGGGAGCAGTACTTC.

The chain joins TRBV28 to TRBJ1-5; 7 bases align to TRBD1. Germline V CDR1 and CDR2: MDHEN, SYDVKM. Trimming took 0 bases from V and 5 from J; bases not matched to a gene: 4. The CDR3 is 15 amino acids. CDR3 amino acids: CASSLWTTGDQPQHF. DNA of the CDR3: TGTGCCAGCAGTTTATGGACTACAGGGGATCAGCCCCAGCATTTT. Combining the CDR3 with reference TRBV28 and TRBJ1-5 gives the whole variable domain DVKVTQSSRYLVKRTGEKVFLECVQDMDHENMFWYRQDPGLGLRLIYFSYDVKMKEKGDIPEGYSVSREKKERFSLILESASTNQTSMYLCASSLWTTGDQPQHFGDGTRLSIL.

The chain employs TRBV9 and TRBJ1-1; unclear D gene. Trimming left V 4 bases short and J 4 bases short, with 17 bases between. Per the germline V gene, CDR1 is SGDLS and CDR2 is YYNGEE. The CDR3 sequence is 15 residues long. CDR3 protein: CASSPWRSSGTEAFF. Written as DNA, the CDR3 is TGTGCCAGCAGCCCCTGGCGGAGTAGCGGCACTGAAGCTTTCTTT.

The rearrangement joins TRBV6-6 to TRBJ2-7, with 10 bases aligning to TRBD1. With V trimmed by 5 bases and J by 6 bases, 4 bases remained unmatched. Germline V gives CDR1 MNHNY, CDR2 SVGAGI (reference sequence). This CDR3 region has 13 residues. The CDR3 is CASSPGQGTEQYF. Written as DNA, the CDR3 is TGTGCCAGCAGTCCGGGACAGGGGACCGAGCAGTACTTC.

V and J are TRBV5-6 and TRBJ1-1, with D maybe TRBD1 (5 bases). The CDR3 is 15 residues long. Trimming removed 4 bases from V and 3 bases from J, with 16 bases in between. Germline CDR1 reads SGHDT; CDR2 reads YYEEEE. Here the CDR3 DNA reads TGTGCCAGCAGCCCGCGGGGCGGGCGCGACACTGAAGCTTTCTTT. Translation: CASSPRGGRDTEAFF.

The chain links TRBV4-1 to TRBJ1-6; tentatively, D is TRBD1 (6 bases). This CDR3 spans 13 amino acids. The germline CDR1 and CDR2 sequences are MGHRA and YSYEKL. Trimming cost V 1 base and J 13 bases, with 11 bases left between them. CDR3 sequence: CASSQVPQGPLHF. DNA of the CDR3: TGCGCCAGCAGCCAAGTCCCACAGGGTCCCCTCCACTTT.

The rearrangement links TRBV2 to TRBJ1-1, with D possibly matching TRBD1 (5 bases). The CDR3 extends over 12 amino acids. Trimming removed 10 bases at V and 4 bases at J, with 13 bases between. Germline V gene lookup returns CDR1 SNHLY and CDR2 FYNNEI. The CDR3 here is CATVVRGTEAFF. CDR3 DNA: TGTGCCACCGTAGTAAGGGGCACTGAAGCTTTCTTT.

This clone occurred once. The J gene is TRBJ2-1, the V gene TRBV28; 11 nucleotides line up with TRBD2. This CDR3 has 19 amino acids. The V gene's germline CDR1 is MDHEN and CDR2 SYDVKM. V dropped 6 bases and J dropped 0; count of bases not matched to a gene: 13. The CDR3 loop reads CASSLPGTSGVSSYNEQFF. The CDR3 DNA follows: TGTGCCAGCAGCCTCCCCGGGACTAGCGGCGTTTCCTCCTACAATGAGCAGTTCTTC.

The count of this clone is one. The V gene is TRBV9, the J gene TRBJ2-7; possible D gene TRBD2, 6 bases. The CDR3 extends over 14 amino acids. The germline CDR1 and CDR2 sequences are SGDLS and YYNGEE. Trimming removed 0 bases at V and 0 bases at J, with 7 bases between. The CDR3 bases are TGTGCCAGCAGCGTAGGGGGGGACTCCTACGAGCAGTACTTC. Translating it yields CASSVGGDSYEQYF.